This T cell receptor beta chain was sequenced in a study of human T cells and chemical hapten exposure. General observations from the study: DPC sensitization left the count of TCRs above 1 in 1000 unchanged.

In the case of this clonotype: The target antigen is unknown.

CDR3 length: 16 residues. CDR1 and CDR2 (germline): SGHVS, FQNEAQ. V lost 2 bases, J lost 8 bases, and 12 bases stayed unmatched. Single cDNA molecules in the library carried unique molecular identifiers attached during preparation. In TCRdb, the reads were re-called with MiXCR into one record per CDR3 protein. The profile covers about 120,000 distinct CDR3 sequences, with over 6.5% appearing a single time and 1.1% to 1.5% taken by the ten largest. Extraction yielded total RNA from whole blood (unfractionated). This TCR came from a human donor in good health. Some clones in this sample may be carry-over from other donors' samples. The chain recombines TRBV7-8 with TRBJ2-1; 7 bases align to TRBD2. Sequenced input: whole blood. Here the CDR3 DNA reads TGTGCCAGCAGCTTAATTCGTTCGGGGGGAACGGATGAGCAGTTCTTC. Encoded protein: CASSLIRSGGTDEQFF.